This T cell receptor (beta chain) is from a study of regulatory T cells in long-lasting Graves disease. This clonotype was counted at least ten times. Time point here: newly diagnosed GD, antithyroid drugs for less than 3 months. Generation of the TCR library employed RNA extracted from PBMCs. Combining iRepertoire HTBI primers with Arm-PCR of CDR3 regions, the authors built TCR beta libraries. Each CDR3 protein gets one entry after TCRdb re-called the multiplex PCR reads with MiXCR. This table holds about 400,000 distinct CDR3 sequences, 15% to 20% found once. This sample was shared with a second study, whose subject was T cells in Graves' hyperthyroidism and ophthalmopathy.

The clonotype was recovered from a woman aged 18-29 years with Graves disease. The sample here was peripheral blood mononuclear cells (PBMCs), taken at new diagnosis, from a patient treated with antithyroid drugs.

CDR3 nucleotide sequence: TGTGCCAGCAGCTTAATGGCTAGGAATGAGCAGTTCTTC. As protein: CASSLMARNEQFF. V and J are TRBV5-6 and TRBJ2-1, with D unresolved. The V end was cut by 2 bases, the J end by 7 bases, with 10 bases between. Germline V gene data show CDR1 as SGHDT and CDR2 as YYEEEE. This CDR3 has 13 residues.